Listed below are T cell receptor beta chains from one sample, sequenced in a study of T-cell reconstitution after alpha-beta-depleted transplantation in children. TCRdb called the PCR reads again in MiXCR, with one record for every CDR3 protein. In the table there are hundreds of thousands of distinct CDR3 sequences, 11% of which are singletons. The material was peripheral blood, obtained 180 days after TCRalphabeta/CD19-depleted stem cell transplant. The receptor set was obtained from a male patient between 2 and 10 years old who had a stem cell transplant for chronic granulomatous disease, so the T cells may come from the graft donor. CDR3s include the opening cysteine and the closing phenylalanine or tryptophan. The D gene is left open where the match is weak. Part of the rows lack a size; the others show once, few, many or a class for expanded clones.

clone size: many
J gene: TRBJ1-2
V gene: TRBV10-3
D gene: TRBD1
CDR3 protein: CAIRGQGSGYTF
CDR3 DNA: TGTGCCATCAGGGGACAGGGTTCTGGCTACACCTTC

clone size: many
J gene: TRBJ2-2
V gene: TRBV20-1
D gene: .
CDR3 protein: CSATKDRRNTGELFF
CDR3 DNA: TGCAGTGCCACAAAAGACAGGAGGAACACCGGGGAGCTGTTTTTT

clone size: many
J gene: TRBJ2-7
V gene: TRBV29-1
D gene: .
CDR3 protein: CSVEDQGYEQYF
CDR3 DNA: TGCAGCGTTGAAGATCAGGGGTACGAGCAGTACTTC

clone size: many
J gene: TRBJ2-1
V gene: TRBV29-1
D gene: .
CDR3 protein: CSVEGAMSSYNEQFF
CDR3 DNA: TGCAGCGTTGAAGGGGCCATGAGCTCCTACAATGAGCAGTTCTTC

clone size: .
J gene: TRBJ2-3
V gene: TRBV29-1
D gene: .
CDR3 protein: CSVTPSTDTQYF
CDR3 DNA: TGCAGCGTCACACCTTCAACAGATACGCAGTATTTT

clone size: many
J gene: TRBJ2-3
V gene: TRBV5-1
D gene: .
CDR3 protein: CASSLEADTQYF
CDR3 DNA: TGCGCCAGCAGCTTGGAGGCAGATACGCAGTATTTT

clone size: many
J gene: TRBJ1-2
V gene: TRBV29-1
D gene: TRBD1
CDR3 protein: CSVEKDRVGGYGYTF
CDR3 DNA: TGCAGCGTTGAAAAAGACAGGGTAGGCGGCTATGGCTACACCTTC

clone size: many
J gene: TRBJ2-7
V gene: TRBV20-1
D gene: .
CDR3 protein: CSALQETYEQYF
CDR3 DNA: TGCAGTGCTTTACAGGAGACCTACGAGCAGTACTTC

clone size: few
J gene: TRBJ2-7
V gene: TRBV10-2
D gene: TRBD2
CDR3 protein: CARSESGTSEQYF
CDR3 DNA: TGCGCCAGATCAGAGTCCGGGACTAGCGAGCAGTACTTC

clone size: few
J gene: TRBJ2-2
V gene: TRBV9
D gene: .
CDR3 protein: CASSVRGGAGELFF
CDR3 DNA: TGTGCCAGCAGCGTACGTGGCGGCGCCGGGGAGCTGTTTTTT

clone size: many
J gene: TRBJ2-7
V gene: TRBV29-1
D gene: .
CDR3 protein: CSVRIIYEQYF
CDR3 DNA: TGCAGCGTTAGGATCATCTACGAGCAGTACTTC

clone size: many
J gene: TRBJ2-7
V gene: TRBV5-1
D gene: TRBD2
CDR3 protein: CASSPEGLAGGPAHFIEQYF
CDR3 DNA: TGCGCCAGCAGCCCTGAGGGACTAGCGGGAGGTCCCGCTCATTTCATCGAGCAGTACTTC

clone size: many
J gene: TRBJ2-3
V gene: TRBV12-3/TRBV12-4
D gene: .
CDR3 protein: CASKTGDTQYF
CDR3 DNA: TGTGCCAGCAAAACGGGAGATACGCAGTATTTT

clone size: few
J gene: TRBJ2-3
V gene: TRBV30
D gene: TRBD1
CDR3 protein: CAWSVTGGKDTQYF
CDR3 DNA: TGTGCCTGGAGTGTGACAGGGGGAAAAGATACGCAGTATTTT

clone size: .
J gene: TRBJ2-4
V gene: TRBV11-1
D gene: TRBD2
CDR3 protein: CASSLRPSGRAGAKNIQYF
CDR3 DNA: TGTGCCAGCAGCTTAAGGCCTAGCGGGAGGGCCGGAGCCAAAAACATTCAGTACTTC